A selection of T cell receptor beta chains follows, all from one sample in a study of TIL therapy for anti-PD-1-resistant metastatic lung cancer. Sequenced by immunoSEQ multiplex PCR; TCRdb stores in-frame clones only, minus some. The sample holds around 45,000 clones; 60% to 85% are singletons and the top ten take approximately 5.6%. Sequencing used tumor tissue, obtained at baseline. The origin of the receptors is a person aged 25-85 years with non-small cell lung cancer. CDR3s include the opening cysteine and the closing phenylalanine or tryptophan. The D gene is left open where the match is weak. Size is stated for part of the rows, as once, few or many counts, or as a class when the clone is expanded.

J gene,V gene,D gene,clone size,CDR3 protein,CDR3 DNA
TRBJ2-2,TRBV9,NA,NA,CASSVGDLAGELFF,TGTGCCAGCAGCGTTGGGGATCTGGCCGGGGAGCTGTTTTTT
TRBJ1-1,TRBV4-1,NA,few,CASSQLGWSTTEAFF,TGCGCCAGCAGCCAGCTGGGATGGAGTACCACTGAAGCTTTCTTT
TRBJ1-5,TRBV19,NA,NA,CASRNRPNQPQHF,TGTGCCAGTAGGAACAGGCCCAATCAGCCCCAGCATTTT
TRBJ2-2,TRBV6-1,NA,NA,CASSEMRGRNTGELFF,TGTGCCAGCAGTGAAATGCGGGGGCGGAACACCGGGGAGCTGTTTTTT
TRBJ1-5,TRBV19,NA,NA,CASSIRPRPGGNQPQHF,TGTGCCAGTAGTATACGGCCCCGGCCAGGGGGCAATCAGCCCCAGCATTTT
TRBJ1-2,TRBV6-5,NA,once,CASSYTGLGYGYTF,TGTGCCAGCAGTTACACAGGGCTAGGGTATGGCTACACCTTC
TRBJ1-1,TRBV5-4,NA,NA,CASSLAPRNTEAFF,TGTGCCAGCAGCTTGGCCCCGAGAAACACTGAAGCTTTCTTT
TRBJ2-5,TRBV4-1,TRBD2,NA,CASSQDTPSGAQETQYF,TGCGCCAGCAGCCAAGATACCCCTAGCGGGGCTCAAGAGACCCAGTACTTC
TRBJ1-2,TRBV10-3,NA,NA,CAISDQGRDYGYTF,TGTGCCATCAGTGACCAGGGGCGGGACTATGGCTACACCTTC
TRBJ1-2,TRBV13,NA,few,CASGDLYGYTF,TGTGCCAGCGGGGACCTCTATGGCTACACCTTC
TRBJ1-4,TRBV6-5,NA,NA,CASSSPSEKLFF,TGTGCCAGCAGTTCCCCAAGTGAAAAACTGTTTTTT
TRBJ2-1,TRBV5-3,TRBD2,NA,CARRPPGGEQFF,TGTGCCAGAAGACCCCCGGGGGGTGAGCAGTTCTTC
TRBJ1-6,TRBV30,NA,NA,CAWSGSVGNSPLHF,TGTGCCTGGAGCGGGAGCGTGGGGAATTCACCCCTCCACTTT
TRBJ2-5,TRBV19,NA,NA,CASRTWGQSQETQYF,TGTGCCAGTCGGACCTGGGGGCAATCTCAAGAGACCCAGTACTTC
TRBJ2-5,TRBV7-2,TRBD2,NA,CASQRWAGGAQETQYF,TGTGCCAGCCAAAGGTGGGCGGGAGGAGCACAAGAGACCCAGTACTTC
TRBJ1-2,TRBV7-3,NA,NA,CASSLTGLYGYTF,TGTGCCAGCAGCTTGACGGGGCTTTATGGCTACACCTTC
TRBJ1-1,TRBV28,TRBD1,NA,CASSLYRGYTEAFF,TGTGCCAGCAGTTTGTACAGGGGGTACACTGAAGCTTTCTTT
TRBJ2-7,TRBV6-1,TRBD1,NA,CASNQGQQAYEQYF,TGTGCCAGCAACCAGGGACAGCAGGCATACGAGCAGTACTTC
TRBJ2-3,TRBV25-1,TRBD1,NA,CASSEPRTGGPDTQYF,TGTGCCAGCAGTGAACCGCGGACAGGGGGCCCAGATACGCAGTATTTT
TRBJ1-1,TRBV5-1,NA,NA,CASSSGTGRAFF,TGCGCCAGCAGCTCCGGGACGGGACGGGCTTTCTTT
TRBJ1-5,TRBV6-5,NA,NA,CASSAYRVEQPQHF,TGTGCCAGCAGTGCCTACAGGGTTGAGCAGCCCCAGCATTTT
TRBJ1-5,TRBV19,TRBD1,NA,CASSKSGTGAYSNQPQHF,TGTGCCAGTAGTAAGTCCGGGACAGGAGCATATAGCAATCAGCCCCAGCATTTT
TRBJ1-1,TRBV2,NA,few,CASSSTGTLNTEAFF,TGTGCCAGCAGTTCTACCGGGACACTGAACACTGAAGCTTTCTTT
TRBJ1-5,TRBV13,NA,NA,CASSYQGQPQHF,TGTGCCAGCAGCTATCAGGGTCAGCCCCAGCATTTT
TRBJ2-7,TRBV11-1,NA,NA,CASSPGASFYEQYF,TGTGCCAGCAGCCCAGGGGCAAGTTTCTACGAGCAGTACTTC
TRBJ2-7,TRBV30,NA,NA,CAWRQTYEQYF,TGTGCCTGGAGACAGACCTACGAGCAGTACTTC
TRBJ1-5,TRBV28,NA,once,CASSVDRNLTF,TGTGCCAGCAGTGTGGACAGAAACCTAACGTTT
TRBJ1-2,TRBV2,TRBD1,NA,CASSAGQGRIYGYTF,TGTGCCAGCAGTGCCGGACAGGGAAGGATCTATGGCTACACCTTC
TRBJ2-2,TRBV10-3,NA,NA,CASGTGTGELFF,TGTGCCAGCGGCACGGGTACCGGGGAGCTGTTTTTT
TRBJ1-5,TRBV29-1,TRBD1,NA,CSVTTGTNQPQHF,TGCAGCGTAACGACAGGGACCAATCAGCCCCAGCATTTT
TRBJ1-1,TRBV18,NA,NA,CASSPELILGGNTEAFF,TGTGCCAGCTCACCAGAGCTAATTTTAGGCGGAAACACTGAAGCTTTCTTT
TRBJ1-1,TRBV6-5,TRBD1,NA,CASRRDRGRSEAFF,TGTGCCAGCAGGCGTGACAGGGGGCGATCTGAAGCTTTCTTT
TRBJ2-7,TRBV15,TRBD2,NA,CATSRRPSGRREQYF,TGTGCCACCAGCAGACGCCCTAGCGGGAGGCGCGAGCAGTACTTC